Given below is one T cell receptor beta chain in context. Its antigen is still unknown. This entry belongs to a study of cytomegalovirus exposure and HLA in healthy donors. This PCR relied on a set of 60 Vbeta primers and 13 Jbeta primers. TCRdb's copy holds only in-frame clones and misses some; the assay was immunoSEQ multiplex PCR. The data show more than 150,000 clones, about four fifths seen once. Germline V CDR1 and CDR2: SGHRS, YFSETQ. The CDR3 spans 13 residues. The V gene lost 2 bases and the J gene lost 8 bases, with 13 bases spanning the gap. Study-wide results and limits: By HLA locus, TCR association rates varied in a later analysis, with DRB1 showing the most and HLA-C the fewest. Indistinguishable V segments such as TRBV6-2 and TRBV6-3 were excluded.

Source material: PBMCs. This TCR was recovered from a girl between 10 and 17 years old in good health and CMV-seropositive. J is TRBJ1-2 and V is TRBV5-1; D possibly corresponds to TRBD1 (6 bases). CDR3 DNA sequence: TGCGCCAGCAGCTTTCCCTCAGGGGTCGGCTACACCTTC. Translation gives CASSFPSGVGYTF.